This TCR beta chain was identified during a study of T cells after yellow fever vaccination. Study observations and caveats: Though it reached lower strength, the secondary response hit its peak faster, day 5 versus 15.

Regarding this clonotype: Its antigen is not identified.

TCRdb redid the calling of the 5' RACE reads with MiXCR, one entry per CDR3 protein. The sample carries about 400,000 distinct CDR3 sequences, 6.2% recorded once. From germline, CDR1 is MNHNS and CDR2 SASEGT. The trim removed 9 bases at V and 4 bases at J, leaving 8 bases unmatched. The CDR3 has 13 amino acids. The chain uses TRBV6-1 and TRBJ1-1; TRBD1 aligns across 7 bases. The sequence was collected from a young man who received the YFV17D yellow fever vaccine. The material was PBMCs, obtained 5 days after the yellow fever booster vaccination. CDR3 region: CASTDRVATEAFF. The CDR3 nucleotides are TGTGCCAGTACCGACAGGGTAGCCACTGAAGCTTTCTTT.